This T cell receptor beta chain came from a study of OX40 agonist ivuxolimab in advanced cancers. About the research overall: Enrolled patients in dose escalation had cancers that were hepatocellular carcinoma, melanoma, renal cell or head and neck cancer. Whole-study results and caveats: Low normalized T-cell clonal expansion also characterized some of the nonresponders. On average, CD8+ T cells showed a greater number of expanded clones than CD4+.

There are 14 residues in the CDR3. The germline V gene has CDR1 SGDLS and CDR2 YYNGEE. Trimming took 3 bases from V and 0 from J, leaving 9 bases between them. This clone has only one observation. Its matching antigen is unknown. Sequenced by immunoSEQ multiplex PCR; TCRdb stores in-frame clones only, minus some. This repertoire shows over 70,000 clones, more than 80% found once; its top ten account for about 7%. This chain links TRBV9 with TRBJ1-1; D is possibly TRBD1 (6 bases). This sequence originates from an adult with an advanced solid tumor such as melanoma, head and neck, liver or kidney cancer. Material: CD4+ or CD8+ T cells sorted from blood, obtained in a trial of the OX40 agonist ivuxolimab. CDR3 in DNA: TGTGCCAGCAGCGCGGACAGTCTGAACACTGAAGCTTTCTTT. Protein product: CASSADSLNTEAFF.